This is a list of T cell receptor beta chains from one sample in a study of T cells after yellow fever vaccination. TCRdb re-analysed the 5' RACE reads in MiXCR, keeping a single row per CDR3 protein. The sample gives about 350,000 distinct CDR3 sequences, approximately 8% of which show up once; about 16% is in the top ten. Sequenced here: PBMCs, sampled roughly seven weeks after the first yellow fever vaccination. These receptors originate from a man aged 18 to 30 who received the YFV17D yellow fever vaccine. CDR3s include the opening cysteine and the closing phenylalanine or tryptophan. A D gene is named only where the DNA matches it firmly. Some rows have no size entry. The others give once, few or many, or a class for an expanded clone.

j_gene,len,d_gene,v_gene,abundance,CDR3nt,CDR3aa
TRBJ2-1,12,.,TRBV6-4,.,TGTGCCAGCAGTGACCTCGGTAATGAGCAGTTCTTC,CASSDLGNEQFF
TRBJ2-7,13,TRBD1,TRBV10-3,.,TGTGCCACCTACGGGACAGGAAAGCACGAGCAGTACTTC,CATYGTGKHEQYF
TRBJ1-5,13,.,TRBV29-1,.,TGCAGCGTTGAGTACGGTCGAGGCCAGCCCCAGCATTTT,CSVEYGRGQPQHF
TRBJ2-5,15,.,TRBV3-1,.,TGTGCCAGCAGCCAAGAGGACGGGGCCCGTGAGACCCAGTACTTC,CASSQEDGARETQYF
TRBJ2-1,15,.,TRBV5-1,many,TGCGCCAGCAGCTTGGTAGGGGAAACTTACAATGAGCAGTTCTTC,CASSLVGETYNEQFF
TRBJ2-3,15,TRBD1,TRBV20-1,many,TGCAGTGCCCACTCCGGGACAGGGCGTTCAGATACGCAGTATTTT,CSAHSGTGRSDTQYF
TRBJ1-6,13,TRBD1,TRBV10-2,few,TGCGCCAGCAGAGAGACAGGGGAGGCACCCCTCCACTTT,CASRETGEAPLHF
TRBJ1-4,15,.,TRBV10-3,few,TGTGCCATCAGTGAGGCAAAACGGACGGCTGAAAAACTGTTTTTT,CAISEAKRTAEKLFF
TRBJ1-2,13,.,TRBV19,few,TGTGCCAGTAGTATTGCTCAGCTCTATGGCTACACCTTC,CASSIAQLYGYTF
TRBJ2-1,17,.,TRBV4-3,few,TGCGCCAGCAGCCAAGAATCTGCCAGTCACCCGAGCGATGAGCAGTTCTTC,CASSQESASHPSDEQFF
TRBJ2-2,14,.,TRBV5-1,.,TGCGCCAGCAGAGGAGGGGCCGACACCGGGGAGCTGTTTTTT,CASRGGADTGELFF
TRBJ1-5,14,.,TRBV15,few,TGTGCCACCAGCGTTAAAAGAGGTAACCAGCCCCAGCATTTT,CATSVKRGNQPQHF
TRBJ1-6,16,.,TRBV5-4,few,TGTGCCAGCAGCTCTGGTCGGGCCGGAAATAATTCACCCCTCCACTTT,CASSSGRAGNNSPLHF
TRBJ2-5,15,TRBD1,TRBV29-1,few,TGCAGCGTTGCGAGAGGACAGGCCGGAAAAGAGACCCAGTACTTC,CSVARGQAGKETQYF
TRBJ1-3,15,.,TRBV20-1,once,TGCAGTGCTAGAGATCCAAAGGGGGCTGGAAACACCATATATTTT,CSARDPKGAGNTIYF
TRBJ2-3,16,TRBD2,TRBV29-1,.,TGCAGCGTTCCTAGCGGGGGCTTAAGTAGCACAGATACGCAGTATTTT,CSVPSGGLSSTDTQYF
TRBJ2-5,14,TRBD2,TRBV10-2,few,TGCGCCAGCAGTGAAACTAGCGGGACGGAGACCCAGTACTTC,CASSETSGTETQYF
TRBJ1-1,13,TRBD1,TRBV24-1,few,TGTGCCACCAGACAGGGGGGAAACACTGAAGCTTTCTTT,CATRQGGNTEAFF
TRBJ1-2,15,.,TRBV4-1,few,TGCGCCAGCAGCCAGTACGGGACTCCCAACTATGGCTACACCTTC,CASSQYGTPNYGYTF
TRBJ1-1,14,.,TRBV4-3,.,TGCGCCAGCAGCCAAGATAGGACCCGGGTTGAAGCTTTCTTT,CASSQDRTRVEAFF
TRBJ2-2,15,.,TRBV6-2/TRBV6-3,few,TGTGCCAGCAGTTACCTCTTTGGGATAACCGGGGAGCTGTTTTTT,CASSYLFGITGELFF
TRBJ1-6,15,.,TRBV4-3,.,TGCGCCAGCAGCCAAGACGCGCAGAATAATTCACCCCTCCACTTT,CASSQDAQNNSPLHF
TRBJ2-2,15,.,TRBV23-1,.,TGCGCCAGCAGTTTTGGGACGTCGAACACCGGGGAGCTGTTTTTT,CASSFGTSNTGELFF
TRBJ2-2,15,.,TRBV7-2,few,TGTGCCAGCAGCTTTACCGGACAAATCACCGGGGAGCTGTTTTTT,CASSFTGQITGELFF
TRBJ2-7,16,.,TRBV4-3,many,TGCGCCAGCAGCCAGGGGTGGGCGGGGGCGACCTACGAGCAGTACTTC,CASSQGWAGATYEQYF
TRBJ1-5,13,TRBD1,TRBV20-1,many,TGCAGTGCTAGAGGACAGGGGGCCCAGCCCCAGCATTTT,CSARGQGAQPQHF
TRBJ2-2,14,TRBD1,TRBV12-3/TRBV12-4,.,TGTGCCAGCAGTTTCCAGGGGGCGGCCGGGGAGCTGTTTTTT,CASSFQGAAGELFF
TRBJ2-3,15,TRBD2,TRBV20-1,.,TGCAGTGCTAGACCGAGGACTAGGCTGCGGGATACGCAGTATTTT,CSARPRTRLRDTQYF
TRBJ2-5,14,.,TRBV6-1,.,TGTGCCAGCAGTAAACTGCAGGGTCGTAAGACCCAGTACTTC,CASSKLQGRKTQYF
TRBJ1-1,16,.,TRBV7-2,few,TGTGCCAGCAGCTTAGATGGCATAGGCCGGAACACTGAAGCTTTCTTT,CASSLDGIGRNTEAFF
TRBJ2-3,15,TRBD2,TRBV12-3/TRBV12-4,many,TGTGCCAGCAGTTCCTCCGGGACTAGTCAAGATACGCAGTATTTT,CASSSSGTSQDTQYF
TRBJ2-5,14,.,TRBV2,.,TGTGCCAGCAGTCTACAGGGTATTGGGGAGACCCAGTACTTC,CASSLQGIGETQYF
TRBJ2-1,14,TRBD2,TRBV7-2,.,TGTGCCAGCAGCTTAGCGGCGGGGGGAAGGGAGCAGTTCTTC,CASSLAAGGREQFF
TRBJ2-1,11,.,TRBV20-1,.,TGCAGTGCTAGCGGGACCAATGAGCAGTTCTTC,CSASGTNEQFF
TRBJ2-2,13,TRBD2,TRBV2,few,TGTGCCTCTCGGGGGGGGCTGACCGGGGAGCTGTTTTTT,CASRGGLTGELFF
TRBJ2-2,15,TRBD1,TRBV5-1,.,TGCGCCAGCACCCCGGGACAGGGCTACACCGGGGAGCTGTTTTTT,CASTPGQGYTGELFF